Below, 17 T cell receptor beta chains from the same sample are listed, as sequenced in a study of CD8 T cells in Susac syndrome. RNA in amounts of about 0.45 to 1 ug was reverse transcribed with random hexamers. TCRdb recomputed calls from the immunoSEQ multiplex PCR reads with MiXCR, one row per CDR3 protein. The sample has 65,000 to 80,000 distinct CDR3 sequences; about 91% are singletons. The sequenced sample was CD8+ T cells from PBMCs. These receptors were collected from a human donor with multiple sclerosis.

The V and J genes are TRBV9 and TRBJ2-1, with TRBD2 matching 9 bases. V trimming: 4 bases; J trimming: 0 bases; junction bases outside the gene matches: 8. From germline, CDR1 is SGDLS and CDR2 YYNGEE. The CDR3 sequence is 17 residues long. The DNA for the CDR3 is TGTGCCAGCAGCCCTATTAGCGGGGGAGTCTCCTACAATGAGCAGTTCTTC. Residues: CASSPISGGVSYNEQFF.

The CDR3 region has the DNA TGTGCCACCAGTGACCCCGGGACTTCCCTGGAGAATGAGCAGTTCTTC. Protein: CATSDPGTSLENEQFF. The chain employs TRBV24-1 and TRBJ2-1, with D perhaps TRBD2 (6 bases). The CDR3 runs 16 residues. Trimming stripped 4 bases from V and 7 bases from J, with 19 bases between. Per the germline V gene, CDR1 is KGHDR and CDR2 is SFDVKD.

V usage is TRBV5-6 and J usage is TRBJ2-3; D perhaps matches TRBD2 (6 bases). Germline assignment: CDR1 SGHDT and CDR2 YYEEEE. The CDR3 sequence is 15 residues long. The V and J ends lost 7 bases and 1 base respectively, with 16 bases between them. The CDR3 reads CASLLWDSRTDTQYF. The CDR3 nucleotides read TGTGCCAGCCTTCTTTGGGACTCCCGCACAGATACGCAGTATTTT.

The chain uses TRBV6-5 and TRBJ1-1; a weak D match, TRBD1 (6 bases). This CDR3 comprises 17 residues. Trimming pared 1 base from V and 6 bases from J, leaving 21 bases between. Germline CDR1 and CDR2: MNHEY and SVGAGI. CDR3: CASSYFPDRGPIAEAFF. The CDR3 DNA follows: TGTGCCAGCAGTTACTTCCCAGACCGGGGGCCAATCGCTGAAGCTTTCTTT.

This rearrangement joins TRBV12-3 or TRBV12-4 to TRBJ2-3; 8 bases match TRBD1. The junction had 7 bases not matched to a gene; V was cut back by 7 bases and J by 1 base. The CDR3 runs to 15 residues. The CDR3 nucleotides read TGTGCCAGCACCTTGGGACAGGCTCGCACAGATACGCAGTATTTT. Translating gives CASTLGQARTDTQYF.

The chain combines TRBV30 with TRBJ2-3, with D perhaps matching TRBD1 (8 bases). This CDR3 has 15 amino acids. V lost 0 bases to trimming and J lost 3 bases, with 13 bases between them. Looked up from germline, CDR1 is GTSNPN and CDR2 is SVGIG (reference sequence). CDR3 sequence: CAWSVQGGGTDTQYF. DNA for the CDR3: TGTGCCTGGAGTGTACAGGGGGGAGGGACAGATACGCAGTATTTT.

The chain joins TRBV19 to TRBJ2-4; 8 nucleotides line up with TRBD2. Per the germline V gene, CDR1 is LNHDA and CDR2 is SQIVND (reference sequence). The V gene end was trimmed by 5 bases and the J gene end by 1 base; junction bases not matched to a gene: 7. The CDR3 has 16 residues. The CDR3: CASSYPRGGAKNIQYF. The CDR3 DNA sequence: TGTGCCAGTAGTTATCCCCGGGGGGGTGCCAAAAACATTCAGTACTTC.

This clonotype was observed a single time. The chain has TRBV28 and TRBJ2-1; D could derive from TRBD1 or TRBD2 (5 bases each). There are 15 residues in the CDR3. Looked up from germline, CDR1 is MDHEN and CDR2 is SYDVKM. V gave up 3 bases and J gave up 6 bases, with 15 bases separating them. In DNA form, the CDR3 reads TGTGCCAGCAGTTTCGGGACGAGGGGCACCAATGAGCAGTTCTTC. Translated, it gives CASSFGTRGTNEQFF.

The rearrangement links TRBV29-1 to TRBJ2-1, with no clear D. Per germline, CDR1 SQVTM and CDR2 ANQGSEA. This CDR3 spans 14 amino acids. V was shortened by 0 bases and J by 8 bases, with 14 bases between the two germline ends. The CDR3 DNA reads as TGCAGCGTTGAAGAGGGAAATTACGACGATGAGCAGTTCTTC. This translates into CSVEEGNYDDEQFF.

The CDR3, as DNA: TGTGCCAGCAGCTTAGTATGGACTAGCGGGAACGGGGGAGCCAAAAACATTCAGTACTTC. It yields the protein CASSLVWTSGNGGAKNIQYF. The chain links TRBV7-7 to TRBJ2-4; 12 nucleotides align to TRBD2. The V and J ends lost 1 base and 0 bases, in that order; junction bases with no gene match: 10. CDR1 is SSHAT, CDR2 FNYEAQ, per germline (reference sequence). The length of the CDR3 is 20 residues.

This chain's CDR3 is CASSYSVQALMAEAFF. CDR3 bases: TGTGCCAGCAGTTACTCAGTACAGGCCCTTATGGCTGAAGCTTTCTTT. The chain has TRBV6-5 and TRBJ1-1, with D tentatively TRBD1 (5 bases). The CDR3 is made up of 16 amino acids. Germline lookup yields CDR1 MNHEY and CDR2 SVGAGI. Trimming removed 0 bases at V and 6 bases at J, with 17 bases between.

The rearrangement joins TRBV30 to TRBJ1-2; no firm D call. Trimming removed 0 bases from V and 10 bases from J, with 15 bases in between. The CDR3 is made up of 13 amino acids. CDR1 is GTSNPN and CDR2 is SVGIG in the germline V gene (reference sequence). The CDR3, as DNA: TGTGCCTGGAGTGTCGGAGGGATGATGGTCTACACCTTC. It is translated as CAWSVGGMMVYTF.

This chain uses TRBV6-5 with TRBJ1-2; D gene ambiguous. Trimming removed 2 bases from V and 0 bases from J, with 19 bases in between. The CDR3 length is 18 residues. CDR1 is MNHEY, CDR2 SVGAGI, per germline. The CDR3 DNA reads as TGTGCCAGCAGTTACAGTTGGAGTACCCTCCTCGCTAACTATGGCTACACCTTC. Translated, it gives CASSYSWSTLLANYGYTF.

The chain has TRBV2 and TRBJ1-5; D unresolved. Germline CDR1 and CDR2: SNHLY and FYNNEI. V was cut by 10 bases and J by 9 bases, with 19 bases left in between. This CDR3 contains 13 residues. The CDR3 loop reads CATAPGSGTPQHF. CDR3 bases: TGTGCCACCGCTCCTGGGTCAGGAACGCCCCAGCATTTT.

The rearrangement joins TRBV30 to TRBJ2-1, with a tentative D call TRBD1 (5 bases). Trimming removed 0 bases from V and 10 bases from J, with 13 bases in between. The CDR3 has 13 residues. Germline lookup yields CDR1 GTSNPN and CDR2 SVGIG (reference sequence). CDR3 residues: CAWSVRSAGEQFF. The CDR3 DNA follows: TGTGCCTGGAGTGTACGAAGCGCAGGGGAGCAGTTCTTC.

This rearrangement joins TRBV12-3 or TRBV12-4 to TRBJ2-7; D is possibly TRBD1 or TRBD2 (5 bases each). There are 16 residues in the CDR3. The V end lost 6 bases, the J end lost 0 bases, and 18 bases lay between the germline ends. As DNA, the CDR3 is TGTGCCAGCAGGGGACGGGACCCCCACAGCTCCTACGAGCAGTACTTC. Encoded protein: CASRGRDPHSSYEQYF.

The chain's CDR3 is CATSWGLFLSTILTKNIQYF. CDR3 sequence (DNA): TGTGCCACCAGTTGGGGCTTATTCCTTAGTACTATCCTTACCAAAAACATTCAGTACTTC. The chain links TRBV24-1 to TRBJ2-4; D is possibly TRBD1 (5 bases). Trimming took 6 bases from V and 2 from J, leaving 28 bases between them. The CDR3 length is 20 residues. Germline CDR1 reads KGHDR; CDR2 reads SFDVKD.